This T cell receptor (beta chain) is from a study of cytomegalovirus exposure and HLA in healthy donors. Turning to the study itself: A later analysis reported the approximately 120 validation repertoires used the same platform as the 500 to 800 first-cohort repertoires.

Assay used: immunoSEQ multiplex PCR; TCRdb lists only in-frame clones, some missing. Of some 190,000 clones in the sample, 86% were seen once. The study, taken as a whole, reports: Most TCR sequences proved rare, with some public TCRs found in many donors. One later analysis, an examination of the roughly 130 validation repertoires, found that first-cohort TCR clusters tended to co-occur in them. TCR beta chains numbering more than 150 were designated cytomegalovirus-associated.

Remarks on this clone: Its antigen is unidentified.

Material: PBMCs. The clonotype was recovered from a woman aged 18-29 years in good health and CMV-seronegative.

CDR3 sequence reads: CASTRRGTSGPDEQYF. The CDR3 DNA follows: TGTGCCAGTACCAGGAGGGGGACTAGCGGGCCAGACGAGCAGTACTTC. The chain recombines TRBV19 with TRBJ2-7; 12 bases fit TRBD2. The CDR3 loop spans 16 amino acids. Germline-derived CDR1 and CDR2 are LNHDA and SQIVND (reference sequence). The V and J ends lost 7 bases and 5 bases, in that order; junction bases with no gene match: 12.